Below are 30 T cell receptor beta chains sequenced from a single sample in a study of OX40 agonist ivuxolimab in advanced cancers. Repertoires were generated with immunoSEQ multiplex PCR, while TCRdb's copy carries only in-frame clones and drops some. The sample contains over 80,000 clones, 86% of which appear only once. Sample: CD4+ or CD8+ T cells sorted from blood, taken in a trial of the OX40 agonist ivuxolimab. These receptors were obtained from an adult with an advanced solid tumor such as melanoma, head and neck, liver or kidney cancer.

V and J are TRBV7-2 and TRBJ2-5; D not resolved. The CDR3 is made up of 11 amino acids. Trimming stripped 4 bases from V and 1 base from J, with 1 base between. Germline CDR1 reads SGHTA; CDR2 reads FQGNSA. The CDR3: CASSSQETQYF. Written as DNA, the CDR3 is TGTGCCAGCAGCTCCCAAGAGACCCAGTACTTC.

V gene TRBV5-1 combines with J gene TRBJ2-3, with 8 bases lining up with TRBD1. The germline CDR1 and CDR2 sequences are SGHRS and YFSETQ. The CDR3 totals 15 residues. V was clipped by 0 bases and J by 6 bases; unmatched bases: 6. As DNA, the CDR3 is TGCGCCAGCAGCTTGGCCGGTCAGGGGGCGGATACGCAGTATTTT. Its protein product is CASSLAGQGADTQYF.

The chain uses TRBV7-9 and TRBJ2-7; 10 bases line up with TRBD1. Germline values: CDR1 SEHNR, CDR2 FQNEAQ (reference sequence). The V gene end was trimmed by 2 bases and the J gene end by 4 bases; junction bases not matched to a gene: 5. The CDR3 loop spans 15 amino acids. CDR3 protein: CASSLPDRGQYEQYF. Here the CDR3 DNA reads TGTGCCAGCAGCTTACCAGACAGGGGGCAGTACGAGCAGTACTTC. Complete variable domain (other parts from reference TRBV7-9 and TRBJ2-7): DTGVSQNPRHKITKRGQNVTFRCDPISEHNRLYWYRQTLGQGPEFLTYFQNEAQLEKSRLLSDRFSAERPKGSFSTLEIQRTEQGDSAMYLCASSLPDRGQYEQYFGPGTRLTVT.

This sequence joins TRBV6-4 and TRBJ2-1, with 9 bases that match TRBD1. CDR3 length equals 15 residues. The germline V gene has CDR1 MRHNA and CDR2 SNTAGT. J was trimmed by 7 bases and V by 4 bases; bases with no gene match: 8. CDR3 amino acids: CASSADRGKRNEQFF. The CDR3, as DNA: TGTGCCAGCAGTGCGGACAGGGGAAAGCGAAATGAGCAGTTCTTC.

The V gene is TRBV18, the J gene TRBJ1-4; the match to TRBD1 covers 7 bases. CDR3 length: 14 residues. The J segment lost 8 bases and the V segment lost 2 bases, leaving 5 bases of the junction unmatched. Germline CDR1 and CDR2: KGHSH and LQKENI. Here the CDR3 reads CASSPDRAGEKLFF. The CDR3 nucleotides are TGTGCCAGCTCACCAGACAGGGCTGGGGAAAAACTGTTTTTT.

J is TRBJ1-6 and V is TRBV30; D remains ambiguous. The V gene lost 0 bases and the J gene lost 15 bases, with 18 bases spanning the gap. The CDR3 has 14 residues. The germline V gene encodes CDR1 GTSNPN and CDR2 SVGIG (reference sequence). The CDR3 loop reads CAWSVRVSSSFLHF. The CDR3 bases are TGTGCCTGGAGTGTAAGGGTCAGCTCTTCGTTCCTCCACTTT.

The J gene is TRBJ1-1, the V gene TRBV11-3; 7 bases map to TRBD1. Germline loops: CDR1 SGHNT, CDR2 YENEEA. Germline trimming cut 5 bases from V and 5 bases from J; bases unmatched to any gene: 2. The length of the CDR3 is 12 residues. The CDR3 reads CASSDRATEAFF. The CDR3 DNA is TGTGCCAGCAGCGACAGGGCTACTGAAGCTTTCTTT.

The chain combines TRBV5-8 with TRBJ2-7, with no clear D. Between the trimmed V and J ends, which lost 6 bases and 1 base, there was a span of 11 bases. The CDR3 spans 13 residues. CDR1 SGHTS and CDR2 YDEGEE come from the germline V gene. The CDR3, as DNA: TGTGCCAGCATTCTACCTAATTCCTACGAGCAGTACTTC. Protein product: CASILPNSYEQYF.

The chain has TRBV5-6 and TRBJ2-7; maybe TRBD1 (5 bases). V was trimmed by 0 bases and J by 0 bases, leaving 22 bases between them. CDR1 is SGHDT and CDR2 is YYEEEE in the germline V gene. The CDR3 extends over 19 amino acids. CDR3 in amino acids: CASSLVRFWGTPSSYEQYF. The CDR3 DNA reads TGTGCCAGCAGCTTGGTCCGGTTTTGGGGCACCCCGAGCTCCTACGAGCAGTACTTC.

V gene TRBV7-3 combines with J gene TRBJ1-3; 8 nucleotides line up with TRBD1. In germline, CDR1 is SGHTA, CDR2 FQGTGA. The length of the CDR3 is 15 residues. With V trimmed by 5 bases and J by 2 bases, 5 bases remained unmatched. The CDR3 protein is CASSPGTGPGNTIYF. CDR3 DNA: TGTGCCAGCAGCCCAGGGACAGGCCCTGGAAACACCATATATTTT.

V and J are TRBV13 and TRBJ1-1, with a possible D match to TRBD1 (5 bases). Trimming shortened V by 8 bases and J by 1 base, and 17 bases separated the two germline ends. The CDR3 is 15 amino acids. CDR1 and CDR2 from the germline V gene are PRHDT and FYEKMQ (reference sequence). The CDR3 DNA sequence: TGTGCCAGCGGGACGAACAGGAGATCGAACACTGAAGCTTTCTTT. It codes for CASGTNRRSNTEAFF.

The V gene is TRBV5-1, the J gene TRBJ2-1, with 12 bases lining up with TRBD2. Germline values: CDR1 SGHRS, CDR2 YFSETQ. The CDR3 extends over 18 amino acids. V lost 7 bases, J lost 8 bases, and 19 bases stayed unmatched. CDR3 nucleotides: TGCGCCAGCCGAGCAAGGGTGGGAAGACTAGCGGGAGTGGATGAGCAGTTCTTC. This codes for CASRARVGRLAGVDEQFF.

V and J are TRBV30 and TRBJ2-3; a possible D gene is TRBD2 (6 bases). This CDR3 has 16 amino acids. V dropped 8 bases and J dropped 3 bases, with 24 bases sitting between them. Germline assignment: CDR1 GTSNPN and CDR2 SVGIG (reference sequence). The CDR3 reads CALGRASSGETDTQYF. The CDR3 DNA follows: TGTGCCCTTGGAAGGGCAAGTAGCGGAGAGACAGATACGCAGTATTTT. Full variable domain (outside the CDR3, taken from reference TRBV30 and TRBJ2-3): SQTIHQWPATLVQPVGSPLSLECTVEGTSNPNLYWYRQAAGRGLQLLFYSVGIGQISSEVPQNLSASRPQDRQFILSSKKLLLSDSGFYLCALGRASSGETDTQYFGPGTRLTVL.

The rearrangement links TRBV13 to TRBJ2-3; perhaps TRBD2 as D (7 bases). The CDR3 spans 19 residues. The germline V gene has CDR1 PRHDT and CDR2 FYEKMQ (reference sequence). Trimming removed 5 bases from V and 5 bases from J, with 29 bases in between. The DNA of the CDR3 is TGTGCCAGCAGCCCCCGTATAAGATCGGCGGGAGAGGGGGGAGATACGCAGTATTTT. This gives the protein CASSPRIRSAGEGGDTQYF.

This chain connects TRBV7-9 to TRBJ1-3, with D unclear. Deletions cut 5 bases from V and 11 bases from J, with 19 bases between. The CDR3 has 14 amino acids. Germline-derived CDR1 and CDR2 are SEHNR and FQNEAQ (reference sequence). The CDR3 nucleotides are TGTGCCAGCAGCCTCCTGGGGTCGGAGAGTCCCATATATTTT. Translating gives CASSLLGSESPIYF.

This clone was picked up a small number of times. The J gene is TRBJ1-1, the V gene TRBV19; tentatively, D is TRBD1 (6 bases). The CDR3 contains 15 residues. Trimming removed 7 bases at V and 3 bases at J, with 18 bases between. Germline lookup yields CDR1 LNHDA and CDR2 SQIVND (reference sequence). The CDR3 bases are TGTGCCAGTAAAGTTACAGGGTCCGGGGACACTGAAGCTTTCTTT. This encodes CASKVTGSGDTEAFF.

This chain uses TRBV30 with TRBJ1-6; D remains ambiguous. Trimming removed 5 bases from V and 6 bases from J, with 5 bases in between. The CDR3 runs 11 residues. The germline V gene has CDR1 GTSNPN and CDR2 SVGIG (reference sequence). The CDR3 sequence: CAWDINSPLHF. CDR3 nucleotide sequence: TGTGCCTGGGACATTAATTCACCCCTCCACTTT.

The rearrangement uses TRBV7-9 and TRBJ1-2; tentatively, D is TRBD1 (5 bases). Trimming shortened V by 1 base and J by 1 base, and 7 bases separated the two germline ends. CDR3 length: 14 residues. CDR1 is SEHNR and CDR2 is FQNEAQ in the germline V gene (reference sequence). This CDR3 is CASSLGQFNYGYTF. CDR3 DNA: TGTGCCAGCAGCTTAGGACAGTTTAACTATGGCTACACCTTC.

The CDR3 here is CASSLVGGLTEQFF. Written as DNA, the CDR3 is TGCGCCAGCAGCTTGGTTGGGGGTTTAACTGAGCAGTTCTTC. V and J are TRBV5-1 and TRBJ2-1; D is tentatively TRBD1 or TRBD2 (5 bases each). V was cut by 0 bases and J by 9 bases, with 13 bases left in between. The CDR3 runs 14 residues. Germline CDR1 SGHRS, CDR2 YFSETQ.

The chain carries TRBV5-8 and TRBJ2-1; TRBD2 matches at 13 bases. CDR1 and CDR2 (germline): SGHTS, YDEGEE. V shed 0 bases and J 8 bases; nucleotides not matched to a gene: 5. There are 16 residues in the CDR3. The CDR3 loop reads CASSLGRLAGGHEQFF. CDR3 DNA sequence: TGTGCCAGCAGCTTGGGCAGACTAGCGGGGGGCCATGAGCAGTTCTTC. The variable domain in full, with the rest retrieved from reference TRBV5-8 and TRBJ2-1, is EAGVTQSPTHLIKTRGQQATLRCSPISGHTSVYWYQQALGLGLQFLLWYDEGEERNRGNFPPRFSGRQFPNYSSELNVNALELEDSALYLCASSLGRLAGGHEQFFGPGTRLTVL.

CDR3 bases: TGTGCCAGCAGCCGAAGGCTCGATACGCAGTATTTT. This encodes CASSRRLDTQYF. The rearrangement links TRBV7-2 to TRBJ2-3, with no clear D. The CDR3 length is 12 residues. Germline lookup yields CDR1 SGHTA and CDR2 FQGNSA. Deletions cut 5 bases from V and 6 bases from J, with 9 bases between.

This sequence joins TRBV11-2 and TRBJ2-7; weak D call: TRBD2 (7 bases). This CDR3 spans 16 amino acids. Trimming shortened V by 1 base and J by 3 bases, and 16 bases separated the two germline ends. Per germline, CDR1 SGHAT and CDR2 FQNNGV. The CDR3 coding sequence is TGTGCCAGCAGCTTAGTCGCGGGGGCCGGATTCTACGAGCAGTACTTC. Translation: CASSLVAGAGFYEQYF. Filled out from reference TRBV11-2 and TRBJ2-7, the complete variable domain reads EAGVAQSPRYKIIEKRQSVAFWCNPISGHATLYWYQQILGQGPKLLIQFQNNGVVDDSQLPKDRFSAERLKGVDSTLKIQPAKLEDSAVYLCASSLVAGAGFYEQYFGPGTRLTVT.

Here the CDR3 reads CASSEALRGLGFNQPQHF. The CDR3 DNA reads as TGTGCCAGCAGTGAAGCGCTACGGGGATTAGGTTTCAATCAGCCCCAGCATTTT. The gene calls are TRBV6-1 and TRBJ1-5; no clear D. Per the germline V gene, CDR1 is MNHNS and CDR2 is SASEGT. The CDR3 contains 18 residues. Trimming cost V 0 bases and J 3 bases, with 18 bases left between them.

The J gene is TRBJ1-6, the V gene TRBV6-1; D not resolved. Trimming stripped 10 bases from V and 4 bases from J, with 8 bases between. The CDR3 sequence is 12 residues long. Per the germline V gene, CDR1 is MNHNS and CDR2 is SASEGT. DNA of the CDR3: TGTGCCATAGCCGAATATAATTCACCCCTCCACTTT. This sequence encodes CAIAEYNSPLHF.

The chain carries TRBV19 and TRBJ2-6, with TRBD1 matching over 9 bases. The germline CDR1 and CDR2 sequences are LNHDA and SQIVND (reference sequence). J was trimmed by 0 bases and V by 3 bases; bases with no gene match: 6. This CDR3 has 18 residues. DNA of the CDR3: TGTGCCAGTAGTATGGGGGGGACAGGGTCCTCTGGGGCCAACGTCCTGACTTTC. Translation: CASSMGGTGSSGANVLTF.

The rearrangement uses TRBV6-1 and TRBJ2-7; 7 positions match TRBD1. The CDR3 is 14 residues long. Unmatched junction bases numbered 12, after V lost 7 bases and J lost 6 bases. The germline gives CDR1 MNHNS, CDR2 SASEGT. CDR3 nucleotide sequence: TGTGCCAGCACTGGGGGACAGATGTTTATCGAGCAGTACTTC. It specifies CASTGGQMFIEQYF.

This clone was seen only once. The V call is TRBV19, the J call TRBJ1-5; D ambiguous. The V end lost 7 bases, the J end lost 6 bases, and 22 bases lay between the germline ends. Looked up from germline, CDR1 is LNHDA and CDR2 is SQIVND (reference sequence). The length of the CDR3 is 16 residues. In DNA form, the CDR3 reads TGTGCCAGTATCACGGGCCACGAAGTTTTAGGTCAGCCCCAGCATTTT. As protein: CASITGHEVLGQPQHF.

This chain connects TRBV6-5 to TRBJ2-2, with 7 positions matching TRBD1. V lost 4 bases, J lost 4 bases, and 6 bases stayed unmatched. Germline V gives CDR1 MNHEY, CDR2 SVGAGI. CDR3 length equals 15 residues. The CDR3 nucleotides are TGTGCCAGCAGTTCGGACAGGCCGGGCACCGGGGAGCTGTTTTTT. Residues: CASSSDRPGTGELFF.

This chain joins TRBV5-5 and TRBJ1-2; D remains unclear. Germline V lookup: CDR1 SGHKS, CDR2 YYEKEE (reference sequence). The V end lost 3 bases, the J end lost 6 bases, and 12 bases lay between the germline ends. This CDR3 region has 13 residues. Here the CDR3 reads CASSWRPEDGYTF. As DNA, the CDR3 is TGTGCCAGCAGCTGGCGGCCGGAGGATGGCTACACCTTC.

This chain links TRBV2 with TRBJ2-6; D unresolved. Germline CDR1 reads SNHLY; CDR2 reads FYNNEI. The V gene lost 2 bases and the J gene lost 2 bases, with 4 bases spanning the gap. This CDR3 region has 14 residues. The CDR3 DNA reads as TGTGCCAGCAGTGAAATAGCTGGGGCCAACGTCCTGACTTTC. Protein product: CASSEIAGANVLTF.